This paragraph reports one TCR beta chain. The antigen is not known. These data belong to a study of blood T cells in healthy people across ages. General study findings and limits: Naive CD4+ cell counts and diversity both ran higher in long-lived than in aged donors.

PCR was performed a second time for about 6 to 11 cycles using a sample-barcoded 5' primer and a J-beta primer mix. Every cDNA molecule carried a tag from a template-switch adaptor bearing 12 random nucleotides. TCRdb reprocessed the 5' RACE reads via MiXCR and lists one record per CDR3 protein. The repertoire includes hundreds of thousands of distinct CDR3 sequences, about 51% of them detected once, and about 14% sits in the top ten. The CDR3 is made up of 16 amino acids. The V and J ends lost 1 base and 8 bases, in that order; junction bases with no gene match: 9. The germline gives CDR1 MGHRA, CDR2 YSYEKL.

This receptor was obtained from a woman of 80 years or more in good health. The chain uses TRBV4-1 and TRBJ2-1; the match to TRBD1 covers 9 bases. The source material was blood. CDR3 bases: TGCGCCAGCAGCCAAGTTCCGGGACAGGGCAAGGATGAGCAGTTCTTC. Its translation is CASSQVPGQGKDEQFF.